This T cell receptor (beta chain) was observed in a study of response to subunit inactivated influenza vaccine. The study's findings and limits: Each seasonal flu vaccination may recruit only limited new T cells, authors suggested.

CDR3 length: 12 amino acids. Germline values: CDR1 MNHEY, CDR2 SVGEGT. Trimming cost V 6 bases and J 4 bases, with 9 bases left between them. Points on this clonotype: What it binds is unknown.

MiXCR was run by TCRdb on the RT-PCR reads, yielding one entry per CDR3 protein. The data contain under 950,000 distinct CDR3 sequences, 21% of them singletons. J is TRBJ1-2 and V is TRBV6-2 or TRBV6-3; D perhaps matches TRBD1 (5 bases). The source material was PBMCs from blood, sampled more than 4 days after vaccination. The sequence derives from a man aged 45-60 years who received an inactivated influenza vaccine. CDR3 DNA: TGTGCCAGCAGGGGGCAGAGCTATGGCTACACCTTC. Its protein is CASRGQSYGYTF.